This T cell receptor beta chain was identified in a study of blood T cell repertoires in COVID-19. About the study: Samples taken during acute and convalescent COVID-19 were collected in the United States, Italy and Spain. Sources were T cells, B-cell-depleted T cells, or PBMCs; the material itself was cDNA or gDNA.

A few counts support this clone. This CDR3 has 15 residues. Per the germline V gene, CDR1 is SGDLS and CDR2 is YYNGEE. V was pared by 1 base and J by 0 bases, with 9 bases between. Per the original data handling: The authors estimated nucleated cell counts from reference gene primer amplification. Assay: immunoSEQ multiplex PCR; the TCRdb copy retains only in-frame clones and omits some. The D gene and trimming were derived from the DNA, and the V and J assignments and clone size from that table. The sample comprises under 200,000 clones, under 85% of which are singletons, and 9.8% rests with the top ten.

Specimen: peripheral blood. The sequence came from a woman older than 75 with acute or convalescent COVID-19. The gene calls are TRBV9 and TRBJ2-3; no clear D. CDR3 in DNA: TGTGCCAGCAGCGTAAGGCAGACTAGCACAGATACGCAGTATTTT. Amino acids: CASSVRQTSTDTQYF.